This TCR beta chain was observed in a study of cytomegalovirus exposure and HLA in healthy donors. The germline gives CDR1 MNHEY, CDR2 SVGAGI. The CDR3 is 16 amino acids. Unmatched junction bases numbered 6, after V lost 0 bases and J lost 3 bases. Worth noting for this clone: The target antigen is unknown.

Findings and limits, study-wide: The tendency of first-cohort TCR clusters to co-occur in the 120 or so validation repertoires emerged from a later analysis.

Only in-frame clones appear in the TCRdb table, and some are missing; sequencing was by immunoSEQ multiplex PCR. The table shows roughly 280,000 clones, with roughly 85% occurring only once. The donors were members of the validation cohort, which comprised more than 90 subjects and was separate from the first cohort of more than 500 subjects. This rearrangement joins TRBV6-5 to TRBJ1-2; TRBD1 matches 8 bases. The specimen was PBMCs. This clonotype originated in a woman aged 18-29 years in good health and CMV-seronegative. CDR3 protein: CASSYSRTGSYYGYTF. The CDR3 DNA follows: TGTGCCAGCAGTTACTCGCGGACAGGGTCGTACTATGGCTACACCTTC.